This T cell receptor beta chain was identified during a study of PD-L1 blockade in urothelial cancer. Broader study findings: TCR clonality was measured in pretreatment peripheral blood. Clonality below the median predicted better survival.

Worth noting for this clone: The antigen is unknown.

Documented time point: peripheral blood 6 weeks after treatment start. All patients carried locally advanced or metastatic urothelial carcinoma. V was cut by 0 bases and J by 0 bases, with 9 bases left in between. From germline, CDR1 is MNHNY and CDR2 SVGAGI (reference sequence). The CDR3 is 16 amino acids. Spiked synthetic TCR analogs estimated absolute template abundance per PCR. Sequenced by immunoSEQ multiplex PCR; TCRdb stores in-frame clones only, minus some. The sample carries around 80,000 clones, approximately 90% recorded once. The chain links TRBV6-6 to TRBJ1-5, with D unclear. This clonotype was sampled from an elderly woman with urothelial cancer. The sequencing used PBMCs, collected around atezolizumab (anti-PD-L1) treatment. The CDR3 sequence: CASSYSNPSSNQPQHF. The DNA of the CDR3 is TGTGCCAGCAGTTACTCGAACCCCAGTAGCAATCAGCCCCAGCATTTT.